These 10 T cell receptor beta chains share one sample of origin, sequenced in a study of shared clonotypes between healthy human individuals. Using immunoSEQ multiplex PCR, the repertoire was profiled, and TCRdb retains in-frame clones only, with some absent. The table lists hundreds of thousands of clones, under 80% of them singletons. The source material was memory CD4+ T cells sorted from blood. This sample's subset: CD45RA-negative fraction. These receptors all come from a woman aged 25 to 45 in good health.

CDR3 coding DNA: TGTGCCAGTAGTGGGGCCCCGGGACAGGGGGCTGGACAGCCCCAGCATTTT. Protein: CASSGAPGQGAGQPQHF. The chain joins TRBV19 to TRBJ1-5, with 12 bases fitting TRBD1. Germline trimming cut 5 bases from V and 7 bases from J; bases unmatched to any gene: 12. Germline loops: CDR1 LNHDA, CDR2 SQIVND (reference sequence). The CDR3 sequence is 17 residues long. Looking up the rest from reference TRBV19 and TRBJ1-5 gives the full variable domain: DGGITQSPKYLFRKEGQNVTLSCEQNLNHDAMYWYRQDPGQGLRLIYYSQIVNDFQKGDIAEGYSVSREKKESFPLTVTSAQKNPTAFYLCASSGAPGQGAGQPQHFGDGTRLSIL.

The genes are TRBV15 and TRBJ2-5; weak D call: TRBD1 (5 bases). The CDR3 sequence is 14 residues long. Per germline, CDR1 LNHNV and CDR2 YYDKDF (reference sequence). The V and J ends lost 4 bases and 4 bases respectively, with 13 bases between them. The CDR3 DNA reads as TGTGCCACCAGCACCCAACAGGTCCGAGAGACCCAGTACTTC. The encoded protein is CATSTQQVRETQYF. The entire variable domain, with the rest obtained from reference TRBV15 and TRBJ2-5, is as follows: DAMVIQNPRYQVTQFGKPVTLSCSQTLNHNVMYWYQQKSSQAPKLLFHYYDKDFNNEADTPDNFQSRRPNTSFCFLDIRSPGLGDTAMYLCATSTQQVRETQYFGPGTRLLVL.

The chain links TRBV5-1 to TRBJ2-3, with 7 nucleotides matching TRBD1. This CDR3 has 14 amino acids. Germline loops: CDR1 SGHRS, CDR2 YFSETQ. The V and J ends lost 3 bases and 4 bases, in that order; junction bases with no gene match: 5. This chain's CDR3 is CASSSGQAPDTQYF. For the CDR3, the DNA is TGCGCCAGCAGCTCCGGACAGGCGCCAGATACGCAGTATTTT.

The gene calls are TRBV7-9 and TRBJ1-2, with 7 bases that match TRBD1. The junction had 15 bases not matched to a gene; V was cut back by 5 bases and J by 6 bases. The CDR3 is 16 amino acids. Germline CDR1 SEHNR, CDR2 FQNEAQ (reference sequence). CDR3 amino acids: CASSRGQSGGRHGYTF. CDR3 sequence (DNA): TGTGCCAGCAGCAGGGGACAGAGTGGGGGCCGCCATGGCTACACCTTC.

The chain links TRBV29-1 to TRBJ2-1, with 10 bases identical to TRBD2. The germline V gene has CDR1 SQVTM and CDR2 ANQGSEA. V was clipped by 4 bases and J by 8 bases; unmatched bases: 14. This CDR3 comprises 16 residues. This CDR3 is CSVGPTYEREGHEQFF. The CDR3 DNA follows: TGCAGCGTTGGTCCCACTTACGAGCGGGAGGGTCATGAGCAGTTCTTC.

This clone occurred once. The chain joins TRBV6-5 to TRBJ2-1; 8 bases match TRBD2. Trimming at V came to 6 bases and at J to 7 bases, leaving 11 bases not matched to a gene. Germline CDR1 reads MNHEY; CDR2 reads SVGAGI. This CDR3 region has 15 residues. CDR3 protein: CASRPSGLAENEQFF. For the CDR3, the DNA is TGTGCCAGCAGGCCTAGCGGACTAGCTGAAAATGAGCAGTTCTTC.

This clone was counted between two and nine times. V is TRBV2 and J is TRBJ1-2, with D possibly being TRBD1 (6 bases). The CDR3 runs to 14 residues. The ends were cut back, 2 bases at V and 0 bases at J, with 7 bases in the middle. Germline values: CDR1 SNHLY, CDR2 FYNNEI. The CDR3 DNA follows: TGTGCCAGCAGTGAAAGGACAGCTAACTATGGCTACACCTTC. As protein: CASSERTANYGYTF.

The DNA of the CDR3 is TGTGCCAGCAGCTCGACAGGGGGCACCTCTGGAAACACCATATATTTT. As protein: CASSSTGGTSGNTIYF. The V and J genes are TRBV7-2 and TRBJ1-3; TRBD1 aligns across 10 bases. V dropped 4 bases and J dropped 0; count of bases not matched to a gene: 3. Germline V gene sequence: CDR1 SGHTA, CDR2 FQGNSA. The CDR3 runs 16 residues.

The CDR3 reads CASQSGSSYNEQFF. The CDR3 DNA is TGTGCCAGCCAGAGCGGTAGCTCCTACAATGAGCAGTTCTTC. V gene TRBV28 combines with J gene TRBJ2-1, with a possible D match to TRBD2 (5 bases). The CDR3 runs to 14 residues. Trimming removed 8 bases from V and 0 bases from J, with 11 bases in between. Germline V gene sequence: CDR1 MDHEN, CDR2 SYDVKM.

This clone has only one observation. This may be a read error, as it is one base from a much larger clone. This sequence joins TRBV7-8 and TRBJ2-7; D is uncertain. The germline V gene has CDR1 SGHVS and CDR2 FQNEAQ. The CDR3 extends over 11 amino acids. The V end was cut by 4 bases, the J end by 3 bases, with 4 bases between. CDR3 sequence reads: CASSSLYEQYF. The CDR3 nucleotides read TGTGCCAGCAGCTCCCTCTACGAGCAGTACTTC.